The 25 T cell receptor beta chains listed next were all sequenced from one sample in a study of T cell changes during pregnancy in multiple sclerosis. Assay used: immunoSEQ multiplex PCR; TCRdb lists only in-frame clones, some missing. The data show some 16,000 clones, about 83% seen once. Sequencing used CD8+ T cells from peripheral blood mononuclear cells, obtained in the second trimester of pregnancy. The receptors originated from a female donor in good health, enrolled as a control in a pregnancy study.

The rearrangement joins TRBV6-6 to TRBJ1-6; TRBD1 agrees at 7 bases. Losses at the gene ends were 5 bases for V and 7 bases for J; bases not matched to a gene: 2. Germline CDR1 and CDR2: MNHNY and SVGAGI (reference sequence). The CDR3 totals 13 residues. The CDR3 sequence is CASSTGENSPLHF. CDR3 nucleotides: TGTGCCAGCAGTACAGGGGAGAATTCACCCCTCCACTTT.

The chain joins TRBV7-6 to TRBJ1-6; D is uncertain. The V end was cut by 5 bases, the J end by 1 base, with 12 bases between. This CDR3 has 16 amino acids. Germline V CDR1 and CDR2: SGHVS, FNYEAQ. In DNA, the CDR3 is TGTGCCAGCAGCCAACTCGGCGGGTCCTATAATTCACCCCTCCACTTT. Translation gives CASSQLGGSYNSPLHF.

J is TRBJ1-2 and V is TRBV7-9, with TRBD1 matching over 7 bases. This CDR3 is built from 13 residues. With 5 bases clipped from V and 4 bases from J, the junction kept 4 bases outside the gene matches. Germline values: CDR1 SEHNR, CDR2 FQNEAQ (reference sequence). The DNA of the CDR3 is TGTGCCAGCAGCCGGGACAGCTTCTATGGCTACACCTTC. Its translation: CASSRDSFYGYTF.

The rearrangement joins TRBV27 to TRBJ1-4; D not certain. The CDR3 has 14 amino acids. Germline CDR1 MNHEY, CDR2 SMNVEV (reference sequence). V was trimmed by 6 bases and J by 4 bases, leaving 12 bases between them. The CDR3 coding sequence is TGTGCCAGCAGGACGGGATCTGGTAATGAAAAACTGTTTTTT. It yields the protein CASRTGSGNEKLFF. The full variable domain, with the rest looked up from reference TRBV27 and TRBJ1-4, is EAQVTQNPRYLITVTGKKLTVTCSQNMNHEYMSWYRQDPGLGLRQIYYSMNVEVTDKGDVPEGYKVSRKEKRNFPLILESPSPNQTSLYFCASRTGSGNEKLFFGSGTQLSVL.

The chain carries TRBV4-1 and TRBJ1-4; 9 nucleotides line up with TRBD1. The CDR3 extends over 17 amino acids. The J segment lost 5 bases and the V segment lost 1 base, leaving 8 bases of the junction unmatched. CDR1 MGHRA and CDR2 YSYEKL come from the germline V gene. CDR3 in DNA: TGCGCCAGCAGCCAAGGTTACTTGGGACAGGGCAATGAAAAACTGTTTTTT. It translates to CASSQGYLGQGNEKLFF.

This chain joins TRBV2 and TRBJ2-7; the D is unclear. The CDR3 spans 17 residues. V lost 2 bases to trimming and J lost 4 bases, with 21 bases between them. CDR1 and CDR2 (germline): SNHLY, FYNNEI. DNA of the CDR3: TGTGCCAGCAGTGAATGGGTAGCCCACGCCATAACTTACGAGCAGTACTTC. This translates into CASSEWVAHAITYEQYF.

The chain is built from TRBV5-1 and TRBJ2-3, with a weak D call TRBD2 (5 bases). Trimming removed 0 bases at V and 1 base at J, with 6 bases between. CDR3 length: 14 residues. In germline, CDR1 is SGHRS, CDR2 YFSETQ. CDR3 loop: CASSLGRGTDTQYF. In DNA, the CDR3 is TGCGCCAGCAGCTTGGGGCGGGGCACAGATACGCAGTATTTT.

The V call is TRBV5-1, the J call TRBJ1-4; D uncertain. The germline V gene has CDR1 SGHRS and CDR2 YFSETQ. The CDR3 runs 12 residues. The germline V and J ends were trimmed by 0 bases and 7 bases, with 4 bases remaining between them. CDR3 loop: CASSLDSEKLFF. As DNA, the CDR3 is TGCGCCAGCAGCTTGGACAGTGAAAAACTGTTTTTT.

The gene calls are TRBV6-5 and TRBJ2-1, with a tentative D call TRBD1 (5 bases). Germline V gene lookup returns CDR1 MNHEY and CDR2 SVGAGI. CDR3 length equals 13 residues. Deletions cut 2 bases from V and 8 bases from J, with 10 bases between. CDR3 bases: TGTGCCAGCAGTTACGCCAGGGTATATGAGCAGTTCTTC. It translates to CASSYARVYEQFF.

This clone was observed a handful of times. V gene TRBV4-1 combines with J gene TRBJ1-6; 7 positions match TRBD1. CDR3 size: 17 residues. The V gene end was trimmed by 4 bases and the J gene end by 3 bases; junction bases not matched to a gene: 9. Germline V gene data show CDR1 as MGHRA and CDR2 as YSYEKL. The CDR3 loop reads CASSPDAGQNYNSPLHF. The CDR3 nucleotides are TGCGCCAGCAGCCCTGACGCGGGACAGAACTATAATTCACCCCTCCACTTT.

This chain joins TRBV5-6 and TRBJ1-2; D unclear. The CDR3 consists of 12 residues. V was pared by 3 bases and J by 8 bases, with 11 bases between. The V gene's germline CDR1 is SGHDT and CDR2 YYEEEE. As DNA, the CDR3 is TGTGCCAGCAGCTCCAGGTCGGTCGGCTACACCTTC. It specifies CASSSRSVGYTF.

This clone was detected once. The V gene is TRBV4-3, the J gene TRBJ2-3, with D possibly being TRBD1 (6 bases). Germline CDR1 reads LGHNA; CDR2 reads YSLEER. The CDR3 totals 16 residues. V shed 4 bases and J shed 1 base, with 15 bases lying between them. The CDR3 loop is CASSPQGPFGTDTQYF. In nucleotides, the CDR3 is TGCGCCAGCAGCCCCCAGGGGCCCTTCGGCACAGATACGCAGTATTTT.

On this clone itself: Other DNA sequences in the sample encode the same CDR3. The chain has TRBV27 and TRBJ2-5, with D tentatively TRBD2 (5 bases). The germline V gene has CDR1 MNHEY and CDR2 SMNVEV (reference sequence). The CDR3 has 13 amino acids. The ends were cut back, 5 bases at V and 4 bases at J, with 11 bases in the middle. The CDR3 loop is CASSPWTGETQYF. The CDR3 bases are TGTGCCAGCAGTCCGTGGACTGGAGAGACCCAGTACTTC.

V usage is TRBV5-1 and J usage is TRBJ1-2; 8 nucleotides agree with TRBD1. V dropped 7 bases and J dropped 0; count of bases not matched to a gene: 8. Per the germline V gene, CDR1 is SGHRS and CDR2 is YFSETQ. The CDR3 has 15 amino acids. CDR3 in DNA: TGCGCCAGCCAAGGGACAGGCGTGACTAACTATGGCTACACCTTC. Protein: CASQGTGVTNYGYTF. The full variable domain, completed using reference TRBV5-1 and TRBJ1-2, is KAGVTQTPRYLIKTRGQQVTLSCSPISGHRSVSWYQQTPGQGLQFLFEYFSETQRNKGNFPGRFSGRQFSNSRSEMNVSTLELGDSALYLCASQGTGVTNYGYTFGSGTRLTVV.

The V gene is TRBV6-5, the J gene TRBJ2-3; D gene ambiguous. The CDR3 is 13 residues long. Germline loops: CDR1 MNHEY, CDR2 SVGAGI. Trimming took 5 bases from V and 6 from J, leaving 12 bases between them. In DNA form, the CDR3 reads TGTGCCAGCAGTCGGGTAACTGAGGATACGCAGTATTTT. Its translation is CASSRVTEDTQYF.

The rearrangement links TRBV9 to TRBJ2-2; maybe TRBD1 (5 bases). The V end lost 0 bases, the J end lost 6 bases, and 9 bases lay between the germline ends. The CDR3 runs 14 residues. Germline V gene sequence: CDR1 SGDLS, CDR2 YYNGEE. The CDR3 protein is CASSVAGLSGELFF. The CDR3 DNA reads as TGTGCCAGCAGCGTAGCAGGGTTGTCCGGGGAGCTGTTTTTT. Looking up the rest from reference TRBV9 and TRBJ2-2 gives the full variable domain: DSGVTQTPKHLITATGQRVTLRCSPRSGDLSVYWYQQSLDQGLQFLIQYYNGEERAKGNILERFSAQQFPDLHSELNLSSLELGDSALYFCASSVAGLSGELFFGEGSRLTVL.

This clone is labeled medium-sized. Different DNA sequences within this sample yield the same CDR3. The V call is TRBV5-4, the J call TRBJ1-2, with TRBD1 matching over 7 bases. This CDR3 contains 13 residues. V trimming: 0 bases; J trimming: 6 bases; junction bases outside the gene matches: 2. Germline V gene sequence: CDR1 SGHNT, CDR2 YYREEE (reference sequence). The CDR3 protein is CASSLAGTDGYTF. DNA for the CDR3: TGTGCCAGCAGCTTGGCCGGGACAGATGGCTACACCTTC.

The chain uses TRBV7-6 and TRBJ2-3, with 8 positions matching TRBD2. The trim removed 1 base at V and 0 bases at J, leaving 3 bases unmatched. The length of the CDR3 is 16 residues. CDR1 is SGHVS, CDR2 FNYEAQ, per germline. The CDR3 loop reads CASSLEASGSTDTQYF. Here the CDR3 DNA reads TGTGCCAGCAGCTTAGAGGCTAGCGGGAGCACAGATACGCAGTATTTT.

This chain uses TRBV7-3 with TRBJ1-1, with 9 bases aligning to TRBD1. CDR1 is SGHTA, CDR2 FQGTGA, per germline. V lost 4 bases to trimming and J lost 6 bases; unmatched junction nucleotides: 3. This CDR3 is built from 13 residues. CDR3 loop: CASSSTGGAEAFF. CDR3 nucleotide sequence: TGTGCCAGCAGCTCGACAGGGGGAGCTGAAGCTTTCTTT.

The V and J genes are TRBV27 and TRBJ1-5; weak D call: TRBD1 (5 bases). Trimming pared 4 bases from V and 2 bases from J, leaving 15 bases between. CDR1 and CDR2 (germline): MNHEY, SMNVEV (reference sequence). The CDR3 totals 16 residues. CDR3 residues: CASSSSGYQGNQPQHF. The CDR3 region has the DNA TGTGCCAGCAGTTCGTCAGGGTATCAGGGCAATCAGCCCCAGCATTTT.

The chain couples TRBV7-8 to TRBJ2-7; 8 bases agree with TRBD2. The trim removed 5 bases at V and 5 bases at J, leaving 8 bases unmatched. Germline lookup yields CDR1 SGHVS and CDR2 FQNEAQ. CDR3 size: 14 residues. The CDR3 reads CASSLRRGAHEQYF. CDR3 bases: TGTGCCAGCAGCCTTAGGCGGGGGGCCCACGAGCAGTACTTC.

The chain links TRBV6-6 to TRBJ1-5; D not certain. The CDR3 sequence is 13 residues long. CDR1 is MNHNY and CDR2 is SVGAGI in the germline V gene (reference sequence). With 6 bases removed from V and 1 base from J, the gap between germline ends came to 7 bases. The chain's CDR3 is CASRGDSNQPQHF. The CDR3 DNA sequence: TGTGCCAGCAGGGGCGACAGCAATCAGCCCCAGCATTTT.

V gene TRBV4-1 combines with J gene TRBJ2-5; TRBD1 is a possible D gene (5 bases). Trimming removed 5 bases at V and 4 bases at J, with 11 bases between. The CDR3 is 13 amino acids. From germline, CDR1 is MGHRA and CDR2 YSYEKL. CDR3 sequence reads: CASSEQVRETQYF. The CDR3 DNA follows: TGCGCCAGCAGCGAACAGGTGAGAGAGACCCAGTACTTC.

This clone appeared once. The V gene is TRBV15, the J gene TRBJ1-5; the D gene is possibly TRBD1 (5 bases). This CDR3 is built from 17 residues. Between the trimmed V and J ends, which lost 2 bases and 7 bases, there was a span of 21 bases. Germline CDR1 and CDR2: LNHNV and YYDKDF (reference sequence). The CDR3: CATSRQYSLSGEQPQHF. The DNA for the CDR3 is TGTGCCACCAGCAGACAATACAGCCTATCGGGGGAACAGCCCCAGCATTTT.

The chain has TRBV6-4 and TRBJ2-1, with a tentative D call TRBD1 (6 bases). Trimming removed 2 bases from V and 6 bases from J, with 8 bases in between. Germline V gene sequence: CDR1 MRHNA, CDR2 SNTAGT. The CDR3 length is 13 residues. Here the CDR3 reads CASSDGTSNEQFF. The DNA for the CDR3 is TGTGCCAGCAGTGACGGGACAAGCAATGAGCAGTTCTTC.